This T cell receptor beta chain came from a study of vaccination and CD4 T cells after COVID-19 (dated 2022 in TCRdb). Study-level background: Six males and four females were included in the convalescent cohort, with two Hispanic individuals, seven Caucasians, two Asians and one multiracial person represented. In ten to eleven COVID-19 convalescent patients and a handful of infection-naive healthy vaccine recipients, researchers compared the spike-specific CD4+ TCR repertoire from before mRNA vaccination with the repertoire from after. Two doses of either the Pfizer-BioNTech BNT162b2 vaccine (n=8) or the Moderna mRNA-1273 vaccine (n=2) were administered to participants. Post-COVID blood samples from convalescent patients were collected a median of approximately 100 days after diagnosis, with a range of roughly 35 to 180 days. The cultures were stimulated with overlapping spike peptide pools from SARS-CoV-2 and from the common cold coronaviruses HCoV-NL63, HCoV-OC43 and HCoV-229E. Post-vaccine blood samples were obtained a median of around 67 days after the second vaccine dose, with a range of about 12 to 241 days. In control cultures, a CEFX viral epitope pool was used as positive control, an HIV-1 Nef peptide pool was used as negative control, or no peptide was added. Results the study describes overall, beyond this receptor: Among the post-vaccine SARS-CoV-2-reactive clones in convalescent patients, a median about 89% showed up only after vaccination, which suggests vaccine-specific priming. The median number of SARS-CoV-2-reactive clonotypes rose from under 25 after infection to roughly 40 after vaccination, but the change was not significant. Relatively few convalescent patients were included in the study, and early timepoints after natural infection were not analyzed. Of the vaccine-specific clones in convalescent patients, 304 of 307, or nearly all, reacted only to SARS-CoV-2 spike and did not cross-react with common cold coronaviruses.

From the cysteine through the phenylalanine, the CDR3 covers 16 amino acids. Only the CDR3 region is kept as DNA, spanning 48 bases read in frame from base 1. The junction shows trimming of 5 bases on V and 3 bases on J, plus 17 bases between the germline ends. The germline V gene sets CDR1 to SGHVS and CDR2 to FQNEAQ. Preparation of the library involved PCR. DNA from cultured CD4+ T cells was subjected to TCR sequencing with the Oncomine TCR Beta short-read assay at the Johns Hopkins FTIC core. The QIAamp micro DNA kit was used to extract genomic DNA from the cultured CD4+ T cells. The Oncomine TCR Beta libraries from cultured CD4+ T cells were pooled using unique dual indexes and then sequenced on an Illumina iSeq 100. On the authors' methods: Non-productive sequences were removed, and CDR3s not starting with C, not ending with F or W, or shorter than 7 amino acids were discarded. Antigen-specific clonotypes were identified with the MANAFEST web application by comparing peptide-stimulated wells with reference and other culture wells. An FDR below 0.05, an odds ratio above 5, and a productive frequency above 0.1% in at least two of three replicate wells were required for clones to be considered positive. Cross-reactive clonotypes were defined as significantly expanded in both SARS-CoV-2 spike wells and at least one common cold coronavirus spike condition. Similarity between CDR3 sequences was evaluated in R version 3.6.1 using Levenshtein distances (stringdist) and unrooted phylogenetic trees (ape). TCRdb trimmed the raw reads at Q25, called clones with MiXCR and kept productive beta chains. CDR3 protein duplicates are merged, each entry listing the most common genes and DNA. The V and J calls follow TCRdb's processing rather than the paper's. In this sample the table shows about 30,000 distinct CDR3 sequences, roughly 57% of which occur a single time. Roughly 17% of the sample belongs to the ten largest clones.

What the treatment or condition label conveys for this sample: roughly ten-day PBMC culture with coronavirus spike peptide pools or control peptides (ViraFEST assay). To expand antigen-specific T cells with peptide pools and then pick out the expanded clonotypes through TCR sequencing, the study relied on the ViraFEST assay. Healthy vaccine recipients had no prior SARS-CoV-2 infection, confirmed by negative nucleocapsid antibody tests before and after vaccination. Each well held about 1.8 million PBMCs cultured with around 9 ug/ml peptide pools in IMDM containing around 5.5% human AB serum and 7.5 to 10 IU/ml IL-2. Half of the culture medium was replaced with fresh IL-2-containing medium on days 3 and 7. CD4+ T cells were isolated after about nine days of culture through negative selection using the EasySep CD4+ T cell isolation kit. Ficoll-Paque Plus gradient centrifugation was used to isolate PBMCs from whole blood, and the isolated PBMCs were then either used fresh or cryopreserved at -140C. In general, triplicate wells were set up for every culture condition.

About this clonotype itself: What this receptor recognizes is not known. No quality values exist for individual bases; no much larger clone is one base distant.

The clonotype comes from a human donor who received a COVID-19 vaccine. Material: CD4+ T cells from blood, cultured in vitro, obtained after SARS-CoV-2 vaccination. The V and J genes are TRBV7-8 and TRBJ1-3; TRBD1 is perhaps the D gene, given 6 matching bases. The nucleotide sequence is TGTGCCAGCAGCGAACGCCTAGGGGGGGGTGGAAACACCATATATTTT. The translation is CASSERLGGGGNTIYF.